The rows below give T cell receptor beta chains drawn from one sample of a study of blood T cell repertoires in COVID-19. Sequencing was performed with immunoSEQ multiplex PCR; in TCRdb, only in-frame clones are kept and a portion is missing. The sample carries around 30,000 clones, 75% to 80% recorded once. The sample was peripheral blood. Receptor source: a human donor in a cohort sampled during active COVID-19. Each CDR3 is given with its conserved first and last residue. Each record gives: V gene, D gene, J gene, clone size, CDR3 protein, CDR3 DNA. The D gene is left open where the match is weak. Not every row has a clone size; where given, it reads once, few, many or a size class.

V: TRBV27; D: .; J: TRBJ2-5; size: .; CDR3: CASSLVGAVNQETQYF; DNA: TGTGCCAGCAGTTTAGTGGGTGCGGTTAACCAAGAGACCCAGTACTTC
V: TRBV5-4; D: .; J: TRBJ1-2; size: many; CDR3: CASSPNQGYYGYTF; DNA: TGTGCCAGCAGCCCTAACCAGGGCTACTATGGCTACACCTTC
V: TRBV7-8; D: TRBD2; J: TRBJ2-3; size: .; CDR3: CASSGANRLAGLRHTDTQYF; DNA: TGTGCCAGCAGCGGCGCGAACCGACTAGCGGGATTGAGACACACAGATACGCAGTATTTT
V: TRBV28; D: .; J: TRBJ2-7; size: .; CDR3: CASTPQLSGPYEQYF; DNA: TGTGCCAGCACCCCCCAGTTATCAGGCCCCTACGAGCAGTACTTC
V: TRBV7-8; D: TRBD2; J: TRBJ2-1; size: .; CDR3: CASSLLLRSLAGMNEQFF; DNA: TGTGCCAGCAGCTTACTGTTGAGGTCGCTAGCGGGAATGAATGAGCAGTTCTTC
V: TRBV15; D: .; J: TRBJ2-5; size: once; CDR3: CATSRDRGWETQYF; DNA: TGTGCCACCAGCAGAGATAGAGGGTGGGAGACCCAGTACTTC
V: TRBV19; D: .; J: TRBJ1-2; size: .; CDR3: CATQKQGRGYGYTF; DNA: TGTGCCACCCAAAAACAGGGCCGCGGCTATGGCTACACCTTC
V: TRBV19; D: TRBD2; J: TRBJ2-7; size: .; CDR3: CASSIAGGAYEQYF; DNA: TGTGCCAGTAGTATAGCGGGGGGAGCCTACGAGCAGTACTTC
V: TRBV29-1; D: TRBD1; J: TRBJ1-3; size: .; CDR3: CSAHRDRAGNTIYF; DNA: TGCAGCGCCCACCGGGACAGGGCTGGAAACACCATATATTTT
V: TRBV30; D: TRBD1; J: TRBJ1-3; size: .; CDR3: CACAVTGGSGNTIYF; DNA: TGTGCCTGCGCTGTCACAGGGGGCTCTGGAAACACCATATATTTT
V: TRBV19; D: TRBD1; J: TRBJ1-3; size: .; CDR3: CASGIGTGIGNTIYF; DNA: TGTGCCAGTGGCATCGGGACAGGAATCGGAAACACCATATATTTT
V: TRBV5-1; D: TRBD2; J: TRBJ2-5; size: .; CDR3: CASSSLVAGGQETQYF; DNA: TGCGCCAGCAGCTCCCTGGTAGCGGGGGGACAAGAGACCCAGTACTTC
V: TRBV19; D: TRBD2; J: TRBJ2-1; size: .; CDR3: CASRHLSGGVYNEQFF; DNA: TGTGCCAGTAGACACCTCAGCGGGGGGGTCTACAATGAGCAGTTCTTC
V: TRBV6-2/TRBV6-3; D: .; J: TRBJ2-7; size: .; CDR3: CASSPRGTASYEQYF; DNA: TGTGCCAGCAGTCCCCGCGGGACAGCCTCCTACGAGCAGTACTTC
V: TRBV27; D: .; J: TRBJ2-3; size: .; CDR3: CASSSAQLTKTDTQYF; DNA: TGTGCCAGCAGTTCCGCCCAGCTTACTAAGACAGATACGCAGTATTTT
V: TRBV29-1; D: TRBD2; J: TRBJ2-3; size: .; CDR3: CSVAYGLAGTDTQYF; DNA: TGCAGCGTGGCATACGGACTAGCGGGCACAGATACGCAGTATTTT
V: TRBV18; D: TRBD1; J: TRBJ2-1; size: .; CDR3: CASSPQTGNSYNEQFF; DNA: TGTGCCAGCTCACCCCAGACAGGGAATTCCTACAATGAGCAGTTCTTC
V: TRBV7-9; D: TRBD1; J: TRBJ2-7; size: .; CDR3: CASSSRTGADEQYF; DNA: TGTGCCAGCAGCTCCCGGACAGGGGCCGACGAGCAGTACTTC
V: TRBV10-3; D: TRBD2; J: TRBJ2-7; size: .; CDR3: CATKWGGPYEQYF; DNA: TGTGCCACCAAGTGGGGGGGACCCTACGAGCAGTACTTC
V: TRBV2; D: TRBD1; J: TRBJ1-6; size: .; CDR3: CASRGDRGSNSPLHF; DNA: TGTGCCAGCAGAGGCGACAGGGGGTCAAATTCACCCCTCCACTTT
V: TRBV15; D: TRBD1; J: TRBJ2-7; size: .; CDR3: CATSTGDRAHEQYF; DNA: TGTGCCACCAGCACAGGGGACAGGGCCCACGAGCAGTACTTC
V: TRBV27; D: .; J: TRBJ1-1; size: .; CDR3: CASSLYGGPTEAFF; DNA: TGTGCCAGCAGTTTATACGGGGGGCCCACTGAAGCTTTCTTT
V: TRBV9; D: .; J: TRBJ1-1; size: .; CDR3: CASSVAPNALNTEAFF; DNA: TGTGCCAGCAGCGTAGCCCCTAACGCCCTGAACACTGAAGCTTTCTTT
V: TRBV19; D: TRBD2; J: TRBJ2-3; size: .; CDR3: CASRSLAGTDTQYF; DNA: TGTGCCAGTAGAAGCCTAGCGGGGACAGATACGCAGTATTTT
V: TRBV6-2/TRBV6-3; D: TRBD1; J: TRBJ2-5; size: .; CDR3: CASSTRDRVPRETQYF; DNA: TGTGCCAGCAGTACCCGGGACAGGGTCCCGCGGGAGACCCAGTACTTC
V: TRBV5-1; D: TRBD1; J: TRBJ2-3; size: .; CDR3: CASSFYPGGQSTDTQYF; DNA: TGCGCCAGCAGCTTTTACCCAGGGGGCCAAAGCACAGATACGCAGTATTTT
V: TRBV19; D: .; J: TRBJ1-2; size: .; CDR3: CASKGYYGYTF; DNA: TGTGCCAGTAAGGGGTACTATGGCTACACCTTC
V: TRBV7-3; D: TRBD1; J: TRBJ2-5; size: .; CDR3: CASSLGQGGAQETQYF; DNA: TGTGCCAGCAGCTTAGGACAGGGGGGAGCCCAAGAGACCCAGTACTTC
V: TRBV12-3/TRBV12-4; D: TRBD1; J: TRBJ2-3; size: .; CDR3: CATGTGKRDTQYF; DNA: TGTGCCACCGGGACAGGGAAACGAGATACGCAGTATTTT
V: TRBV21-1; D: .; J: TRBJ1-4; size: .; CDR3: CASWDSLAVNEKLFF; DNA: TGTGCCAGTTGGGACAGCCTGGCAGTTAATGAAAAACTGTTTTTT
V: TRBV12-3/TRBV12-4; D: .; J: TRBJ2-7; size: .; CDR3: CASSHSSYEQYF; DNA: TGTGCCAGCAGTCACAGCTCCTACGAGCAGTACTTC
V: TRBV10-3; D: TRBD2; J: TRBJ2-5; size: once; CDR3: CAISEAGGPETQYF; DNA: TGTGCCATCAGTGAGGCGGGGGGGCCGGAGACCCAGTACTTC
V: TRBV5-1; D: TRBD2; J: TRBJ2-1; size: few; CDR3: CASSFLGRLAGGTHNEQFF; DNA: TGCGCCAGCAGCTTTTTGGGGCGTCTAGCGGGAGGGACGCACAATGAGCAGTTCTTC
V: TRBV18; D: TRBD1; J: TRBJ1-5; size: .; CDR3: CASSPTGGNQPQHF; DNA: TGTGCCAGCTCGCCGACAGGGGGCAATCAGCCCCAGCATTTT
V: TRBV19; D: .; J: TRBJ1-3; size: .; CDR3: CASSIAGLGNTIYF; DNA: TGTGCCAGTAGTATTGCAGGCCTTGGAAACACCATATATTTT
V: TRBV9; D: TRBD2; J: TRBJ2-7; size: once; CDR3: CASSVGLAGVDEQYF; DNA: TGTGCCAGCAGCGTAGGGCTAGCGGGGGTCGACGAGCAGTACTTC
V: TRBV18; D: .; J: TRBJ1-2; size: once; CDR3: CASSPRTAPEGYTF; DNA: TGTGCCAGCTCACCGCGGACAGCACCTGAGGGCTACACCTTC
V: TRBV28; D: TRBD1; J: TRBJ2-4; size: .; CDR3: CASSPLLGGSAKNIQYF; DNA: TGTGCCAGCAGCCCATTACTAGGGGGCTCAGCCAAAAACATTCAGTACTTC
V: TRBV5-8; D: TRBD2; J: TRBJ2-6; size: .; CDR3: CASSRRLAGSGANVLTF; DNA: TGTGCCAGCAGCCGGCGACTAGCGGGCTCTGGGGCCAACGTCCTGACTTTC
V: TRBV2; D: TRBD2; J: TRBJ2-2; size: .; CDR3: CASISGGPTGELFF; DNA: TGTGCCAGCATTAGCGGGGGACCCACCGGGGAGCTGTTTTTT
V: TRBV10-3; D: .; J: TRBJ2-4; size: few; CDR3: CAISESDGGRKYF; DNA: TGTGCCATCAGTGAGTCGGATGGGGGCCGGAAGTACTTC
V: TRBV6-5; D: .; J: TRBJ2-3; size: .; CDR3: CASSYGGTDTQYF; DNA: TGTGCCAGCAGTTACGGGGGGACAGATACGCAGTATTTT